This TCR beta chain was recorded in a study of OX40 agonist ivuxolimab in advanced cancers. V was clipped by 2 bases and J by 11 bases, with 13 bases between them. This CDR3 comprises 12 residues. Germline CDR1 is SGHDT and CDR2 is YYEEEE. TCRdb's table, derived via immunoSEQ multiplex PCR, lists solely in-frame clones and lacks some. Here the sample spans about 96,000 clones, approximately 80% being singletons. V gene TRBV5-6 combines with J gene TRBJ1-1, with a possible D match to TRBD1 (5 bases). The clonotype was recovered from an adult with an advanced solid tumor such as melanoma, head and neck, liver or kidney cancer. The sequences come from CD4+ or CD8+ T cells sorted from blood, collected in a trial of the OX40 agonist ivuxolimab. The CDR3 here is CASSFGGRRAFF. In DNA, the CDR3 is TGTGCCAGCAGCTTCGGGGGAAGGAGGGCTTTCTTT.